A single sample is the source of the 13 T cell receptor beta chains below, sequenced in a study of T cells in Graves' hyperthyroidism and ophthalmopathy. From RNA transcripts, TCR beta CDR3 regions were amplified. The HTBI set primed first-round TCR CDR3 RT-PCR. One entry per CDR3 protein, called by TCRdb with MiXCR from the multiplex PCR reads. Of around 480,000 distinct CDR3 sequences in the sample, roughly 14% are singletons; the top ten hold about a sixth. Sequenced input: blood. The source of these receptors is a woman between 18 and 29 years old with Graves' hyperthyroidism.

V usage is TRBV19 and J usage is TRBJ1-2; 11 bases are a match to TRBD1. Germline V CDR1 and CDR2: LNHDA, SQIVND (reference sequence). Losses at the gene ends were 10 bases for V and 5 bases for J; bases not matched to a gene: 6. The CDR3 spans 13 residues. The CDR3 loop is CATRTGGYYGYTF. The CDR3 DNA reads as TGTGCCACCCGGACAGGGGGCTATTATGGCTACACCTTC.

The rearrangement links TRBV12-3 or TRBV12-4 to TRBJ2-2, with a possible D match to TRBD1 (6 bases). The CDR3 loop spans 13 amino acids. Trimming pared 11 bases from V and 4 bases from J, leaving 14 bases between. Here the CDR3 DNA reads TGTGCCGTCAGGGGCACCCTCACCGGGGAGCTGTTTTTT. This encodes CAVRGTLTGELFF.

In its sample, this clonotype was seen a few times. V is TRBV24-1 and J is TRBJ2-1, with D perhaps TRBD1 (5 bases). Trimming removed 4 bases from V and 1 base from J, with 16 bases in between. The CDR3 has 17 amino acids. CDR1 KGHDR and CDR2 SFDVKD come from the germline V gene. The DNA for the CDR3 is TGTGCCACCAGTGAACAGGCCGGGTTAGGGTCCTACAATGAGCAGTTCTTC. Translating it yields CATSEQAGLGSYNEQFF.

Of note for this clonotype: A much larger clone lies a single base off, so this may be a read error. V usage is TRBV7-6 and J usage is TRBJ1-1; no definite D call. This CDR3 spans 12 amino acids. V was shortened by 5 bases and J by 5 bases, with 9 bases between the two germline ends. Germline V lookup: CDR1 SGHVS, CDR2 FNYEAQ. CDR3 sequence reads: CASSQSVTEAFF. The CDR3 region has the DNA TGTGCCAGCAGCCAATCGGTTACTGAAGCTTTCTTT.

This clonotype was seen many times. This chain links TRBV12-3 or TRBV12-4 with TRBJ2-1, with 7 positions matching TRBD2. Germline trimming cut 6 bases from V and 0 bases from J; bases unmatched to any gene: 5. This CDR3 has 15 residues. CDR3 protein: CASSKERDSYNEQFF. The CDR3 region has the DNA TGTGCCAGCAGCAAGGAGCGGGACTCCTACAATGAGCAGTTCTTC.

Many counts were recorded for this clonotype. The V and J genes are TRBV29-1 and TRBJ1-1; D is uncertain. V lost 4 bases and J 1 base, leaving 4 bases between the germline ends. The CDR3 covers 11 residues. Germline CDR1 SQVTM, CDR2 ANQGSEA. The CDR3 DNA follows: TGCAGCGTTGCTCCGAACACTGAAGCTTTCTTT. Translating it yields CSVAPNTEAFF.

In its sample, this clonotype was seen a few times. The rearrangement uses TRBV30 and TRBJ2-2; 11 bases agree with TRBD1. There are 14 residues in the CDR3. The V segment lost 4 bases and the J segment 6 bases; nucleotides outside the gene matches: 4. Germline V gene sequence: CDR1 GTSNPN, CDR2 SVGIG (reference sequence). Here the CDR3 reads CAWTGQGAPGELFF. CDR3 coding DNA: TGTGCCTGGACCGGACAGGGGGCGCCCGGGGAGCTGTTTTTT. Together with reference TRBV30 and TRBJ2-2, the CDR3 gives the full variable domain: SQTIHQWPATLVQPVGSPLSLECTVEGTSNPNLYWYRQAAGRGLQLLFYSVGIGQISSEVPQNLSASRPQDRQFILSSKKLLLSDSGFYLCAWTGQGAPGELFFGEGSRLTVL.

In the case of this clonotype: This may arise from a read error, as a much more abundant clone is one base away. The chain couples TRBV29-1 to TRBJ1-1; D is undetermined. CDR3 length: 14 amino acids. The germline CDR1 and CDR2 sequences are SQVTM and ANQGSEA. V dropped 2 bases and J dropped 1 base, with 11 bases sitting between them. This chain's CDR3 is CSVEPILWNTEAFF. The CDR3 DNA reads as TGCAGCGTTGAACCAATACTCTGGAACACTGAAGCTTTCTTT.

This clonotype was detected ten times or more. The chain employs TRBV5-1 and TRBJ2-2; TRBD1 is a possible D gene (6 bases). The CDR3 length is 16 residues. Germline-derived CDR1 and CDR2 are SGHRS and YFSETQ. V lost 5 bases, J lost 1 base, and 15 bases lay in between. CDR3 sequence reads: CASSLTGTRNTGELFF. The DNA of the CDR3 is TGCGCCAGCAGTCTTACCGGGACACGGAACACCGGGGAGCTGTTTTTT. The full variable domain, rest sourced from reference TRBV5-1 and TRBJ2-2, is KAGVTQTPRYLIKTRGQQVTLSCSPISGHRSVSWYQQTPGQGLQFLFEYFSETQRNKGNFPGRFSGRQFSNSRSEMNVSTLELGDSALYLCASSLTGTRNTGELFFGEGSRLTVL.

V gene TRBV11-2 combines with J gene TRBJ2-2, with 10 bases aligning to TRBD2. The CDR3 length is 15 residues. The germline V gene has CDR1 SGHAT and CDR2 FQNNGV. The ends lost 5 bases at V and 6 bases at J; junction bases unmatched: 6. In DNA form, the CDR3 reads TGTGCCAGCAGCCCTAGCGGGAGTATGCCCGGGGAGCTGTTTTTT. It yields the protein CASSPSGSMPGELFF.

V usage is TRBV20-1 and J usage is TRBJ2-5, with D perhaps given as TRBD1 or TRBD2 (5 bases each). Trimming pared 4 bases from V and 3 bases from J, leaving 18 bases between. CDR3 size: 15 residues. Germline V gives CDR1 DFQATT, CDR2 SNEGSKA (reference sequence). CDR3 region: CSAIVSGTIKETQYF. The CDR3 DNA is TGCAGTGCTATTGTTTCCGGGACCATAAAAGAGACCCAGTACTTC.

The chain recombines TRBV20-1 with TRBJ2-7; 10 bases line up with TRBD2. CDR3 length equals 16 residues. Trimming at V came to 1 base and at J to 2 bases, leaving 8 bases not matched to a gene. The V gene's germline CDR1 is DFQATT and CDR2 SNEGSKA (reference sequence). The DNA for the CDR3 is TGCAGTGCTAGAGGAGGGGGACTAGCGATAGCCTACGAGCAGTACGTC. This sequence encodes CSARGGGLAIAYEQYV.

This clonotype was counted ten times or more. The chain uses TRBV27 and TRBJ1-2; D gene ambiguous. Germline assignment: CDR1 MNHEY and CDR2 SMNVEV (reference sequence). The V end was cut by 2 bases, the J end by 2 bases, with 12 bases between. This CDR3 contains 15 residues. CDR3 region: CASSLGGLGNYGYTF. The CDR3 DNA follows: TGTGCCAGCAGTTTAGGTGGTCTGGGGAACTATGGCTACACCTTC.